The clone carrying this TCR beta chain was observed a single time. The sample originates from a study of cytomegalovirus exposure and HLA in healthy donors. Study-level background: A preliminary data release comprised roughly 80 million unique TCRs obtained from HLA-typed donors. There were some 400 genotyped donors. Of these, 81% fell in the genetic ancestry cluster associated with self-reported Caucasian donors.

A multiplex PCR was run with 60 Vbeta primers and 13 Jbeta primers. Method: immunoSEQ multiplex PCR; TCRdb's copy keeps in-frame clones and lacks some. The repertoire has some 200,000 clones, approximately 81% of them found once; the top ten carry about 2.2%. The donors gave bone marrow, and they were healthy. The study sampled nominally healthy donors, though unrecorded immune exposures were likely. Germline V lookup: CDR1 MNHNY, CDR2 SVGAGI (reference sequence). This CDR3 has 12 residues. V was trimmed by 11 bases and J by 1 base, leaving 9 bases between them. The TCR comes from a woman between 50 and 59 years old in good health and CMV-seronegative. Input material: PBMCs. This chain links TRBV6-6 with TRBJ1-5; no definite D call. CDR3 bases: TGTGCCTCAGGAGGGAGCAATCAGCCCCAGCATTTT. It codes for CASGGSNQPQHF.